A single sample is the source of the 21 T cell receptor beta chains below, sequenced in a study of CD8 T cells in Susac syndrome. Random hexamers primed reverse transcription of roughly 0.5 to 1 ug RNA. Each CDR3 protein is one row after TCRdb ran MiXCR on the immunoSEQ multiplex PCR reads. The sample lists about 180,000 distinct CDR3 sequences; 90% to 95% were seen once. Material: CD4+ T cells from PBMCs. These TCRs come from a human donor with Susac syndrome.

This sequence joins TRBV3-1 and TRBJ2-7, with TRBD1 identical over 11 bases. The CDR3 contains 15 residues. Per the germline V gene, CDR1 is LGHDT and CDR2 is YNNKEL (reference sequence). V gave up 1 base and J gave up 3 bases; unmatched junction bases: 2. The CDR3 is CASSQAGTGGYEQYF. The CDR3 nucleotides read TGTGCCAGCAGCCAAGCGGGGACAGGGGGCTACGAGCAGTACTTC.

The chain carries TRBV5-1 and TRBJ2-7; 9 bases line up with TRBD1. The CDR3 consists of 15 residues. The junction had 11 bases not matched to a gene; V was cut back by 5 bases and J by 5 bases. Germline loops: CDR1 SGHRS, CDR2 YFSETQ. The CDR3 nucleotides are TGCGCCAGCAGGCGAGAAGGACAGGGGAGAAACGAGCAGTACTTC. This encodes CASRREGQGRNEQYF.

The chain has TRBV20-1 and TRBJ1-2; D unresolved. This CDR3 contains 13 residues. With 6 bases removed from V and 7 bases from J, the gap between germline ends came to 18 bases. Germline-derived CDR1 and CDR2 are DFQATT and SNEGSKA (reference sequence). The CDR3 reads CSAENPGESGYTF. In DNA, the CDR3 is TGCAGTGCCGAAAACCCCGGGGAATCTGGCTACACCTTC.

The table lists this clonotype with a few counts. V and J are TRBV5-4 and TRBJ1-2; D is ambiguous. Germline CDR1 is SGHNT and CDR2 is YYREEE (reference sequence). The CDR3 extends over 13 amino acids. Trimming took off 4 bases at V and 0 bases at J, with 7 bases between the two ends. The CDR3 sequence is CASSPRSNYGYTF. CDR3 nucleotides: TGTGCCAGCAGCCCCCGCTCTAACTATGGCTACACCTTC. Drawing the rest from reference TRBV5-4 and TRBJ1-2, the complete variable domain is ETGVTQSPTHLIKTRGQQVTLRCSSQSGHNTVSWYQQALGQGPQFIFQYYREEENGRGNFPPRFSGLQFPNYSSELNVNALELDDSALYLCASSPRSNYGYTFGSGTRLTVV.

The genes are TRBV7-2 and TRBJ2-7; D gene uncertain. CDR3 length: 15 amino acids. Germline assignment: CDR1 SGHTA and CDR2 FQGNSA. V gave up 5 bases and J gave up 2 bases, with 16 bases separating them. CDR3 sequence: CASSLSLLLAYEQYF. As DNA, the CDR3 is TGTGCCAGCAGCCTCAGTCTGCTTCTGGCCTACGAGCAGTACTTC.

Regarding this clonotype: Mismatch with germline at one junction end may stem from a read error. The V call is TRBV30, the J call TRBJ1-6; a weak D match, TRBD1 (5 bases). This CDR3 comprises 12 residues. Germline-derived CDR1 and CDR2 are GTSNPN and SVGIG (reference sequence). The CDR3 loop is CAWSVSGRDLYF. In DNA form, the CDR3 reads TGTGCCTGGAGTGTATCGGGTCGGGACCTGTACTTT.

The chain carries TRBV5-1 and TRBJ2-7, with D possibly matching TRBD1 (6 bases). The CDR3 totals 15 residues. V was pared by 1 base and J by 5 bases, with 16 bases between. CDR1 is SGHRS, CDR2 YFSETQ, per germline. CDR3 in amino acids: CASSLQEGGSDEQYF. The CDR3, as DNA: TGCGCCAGCAGCTTGCAGGAAGGGGGATCTGACGAGCAGTACTTC. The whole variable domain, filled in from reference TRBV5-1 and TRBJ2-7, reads KAGVTQTPRYLIKTRGQQVTLSCSPISGHRSVSWYQQTPGQGLQFLFEYFSETQRNKGNFPGRFSGRQFSNSRSEMNVSTLELGDSALYLCASSLQEGGSDEQYFGPGTRLTVT.

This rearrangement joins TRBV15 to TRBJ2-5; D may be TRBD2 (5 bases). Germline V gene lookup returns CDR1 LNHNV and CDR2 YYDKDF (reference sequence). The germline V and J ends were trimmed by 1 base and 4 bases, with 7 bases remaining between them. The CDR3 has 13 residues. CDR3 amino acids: CATSRGGSETQYF. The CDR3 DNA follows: TGTGCCACCAGCAGAGGCGGGTCAGAGACCCAGTACTTC.

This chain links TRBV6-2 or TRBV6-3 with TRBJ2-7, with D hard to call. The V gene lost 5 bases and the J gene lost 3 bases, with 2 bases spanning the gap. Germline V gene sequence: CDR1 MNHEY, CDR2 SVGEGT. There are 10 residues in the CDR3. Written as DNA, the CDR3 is TGTGCCAGCAGTAACTACGAGCAGTACTTC. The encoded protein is CASSNYEQYF.

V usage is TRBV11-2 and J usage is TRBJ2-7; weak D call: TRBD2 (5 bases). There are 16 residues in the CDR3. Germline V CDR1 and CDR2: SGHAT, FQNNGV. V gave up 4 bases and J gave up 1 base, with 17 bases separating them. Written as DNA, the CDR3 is TGTGCCAGCAGCTCAGTTCGGGGAGAGAGATCCTACGAGCAGTACTTC. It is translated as CASSSVRGERSYEQYF.

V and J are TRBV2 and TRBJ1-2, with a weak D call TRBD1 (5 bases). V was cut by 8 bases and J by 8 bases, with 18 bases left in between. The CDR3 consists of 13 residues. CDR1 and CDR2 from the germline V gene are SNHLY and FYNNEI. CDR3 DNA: TGTGCCAGCGGATCCGCAACGGGACGGGGCTACACCTTC. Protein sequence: CASGSATGRGYTF. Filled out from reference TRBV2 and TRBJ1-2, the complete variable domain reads EPEVTQTPSHQVTQMGQEVILRCVPISNHLYFYWYRQILGQKVEFLVSFYNNEISEKSEIFDDQFSVERPDGSNFTLKIRSTKLEDSAMYFCASGSATGRGYTFGSGTRLTVV.

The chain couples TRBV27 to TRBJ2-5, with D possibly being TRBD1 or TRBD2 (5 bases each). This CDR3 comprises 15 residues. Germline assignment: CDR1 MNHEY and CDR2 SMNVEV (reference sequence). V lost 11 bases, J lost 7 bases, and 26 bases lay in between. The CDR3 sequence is CASTVTGPPGGTQYF. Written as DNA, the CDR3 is TGTGCCTCCACCGTGACGGGGCCCCCTGGGGGGACCCAGTACTTC.

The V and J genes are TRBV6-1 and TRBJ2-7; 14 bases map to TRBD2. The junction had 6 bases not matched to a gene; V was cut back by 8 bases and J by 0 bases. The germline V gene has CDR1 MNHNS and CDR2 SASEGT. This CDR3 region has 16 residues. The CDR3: CASGLGTSGSSYEQYF. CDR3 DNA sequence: TGTGCCAGCGGGCTCGGGACTAGCGGGAGCTCCTACGAGCAGTACTTC.

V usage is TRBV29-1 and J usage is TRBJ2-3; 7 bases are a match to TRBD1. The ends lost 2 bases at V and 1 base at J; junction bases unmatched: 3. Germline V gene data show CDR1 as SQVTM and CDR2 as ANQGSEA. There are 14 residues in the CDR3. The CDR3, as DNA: TGCAGCGTTGAACCTGGACAGGGCACAGATACGCAGTATTTT. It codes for CSVEPGQGTDTQYF.

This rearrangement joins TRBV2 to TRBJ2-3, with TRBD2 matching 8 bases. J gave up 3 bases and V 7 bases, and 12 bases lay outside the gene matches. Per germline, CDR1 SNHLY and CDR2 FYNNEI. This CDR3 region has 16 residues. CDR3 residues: CASKIRTSRGTDTQYF. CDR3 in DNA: TGTGCCAGCAAAATCCGGACTAGCCGAGGTACAGATACGCAGTATTTT.

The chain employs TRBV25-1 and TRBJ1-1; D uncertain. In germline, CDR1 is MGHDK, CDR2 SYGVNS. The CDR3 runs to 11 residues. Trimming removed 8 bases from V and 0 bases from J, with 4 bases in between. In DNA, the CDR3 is TGTGCCAGCCAGTTGAACACTGAAGCTTTCTTT. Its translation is CASQLNTEAFF.

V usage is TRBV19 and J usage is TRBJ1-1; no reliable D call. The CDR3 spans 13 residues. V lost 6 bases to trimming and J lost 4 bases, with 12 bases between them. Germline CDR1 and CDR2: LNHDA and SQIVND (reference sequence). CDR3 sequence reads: CASRQGSSTEAFF. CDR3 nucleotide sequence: TGTGCCAGTAGACAAGGCTCAAGCACTGAAGCTTTCTTT.

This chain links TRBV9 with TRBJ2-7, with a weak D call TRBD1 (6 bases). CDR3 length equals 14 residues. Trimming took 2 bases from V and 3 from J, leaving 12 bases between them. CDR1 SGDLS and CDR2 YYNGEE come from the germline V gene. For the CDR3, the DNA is TGTGCCAGCAGCGTGGGACCAGGGGTCTACGAGCAGTACTTC. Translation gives CASSVGPGVYEQYF.

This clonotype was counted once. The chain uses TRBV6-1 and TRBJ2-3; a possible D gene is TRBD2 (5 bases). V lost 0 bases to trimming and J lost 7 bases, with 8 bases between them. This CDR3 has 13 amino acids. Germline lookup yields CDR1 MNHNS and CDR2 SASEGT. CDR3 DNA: TGTGCCAGCAGTGAAGCGCGGGTGAATACGCAGTATTTT. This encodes CASSEARVNTQYF.

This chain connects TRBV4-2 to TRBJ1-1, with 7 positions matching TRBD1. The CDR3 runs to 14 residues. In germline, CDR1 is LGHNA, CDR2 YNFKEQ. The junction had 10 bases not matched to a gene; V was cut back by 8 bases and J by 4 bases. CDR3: CASSQGGLGTEAFF. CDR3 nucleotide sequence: TGTGCCAGCTCTCAGGGGGGTTTAGGCACTGAAGCTTTCTTT.

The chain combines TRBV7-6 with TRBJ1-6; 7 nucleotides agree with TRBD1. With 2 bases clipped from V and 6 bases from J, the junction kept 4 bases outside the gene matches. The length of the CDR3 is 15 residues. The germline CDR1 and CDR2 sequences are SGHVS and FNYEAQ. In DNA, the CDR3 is TGTGCCAGCAGCTTAAATGGGGACAGTAATTCACCCCTCCACTTT. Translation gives CASSLNGDSNSPLHF.